This is a list of T cell receptor beta chains from one sample in a study of response to subunit inactivated influenza vaccine. A single record per CDR3 protein comes from TCRdb applying MiXCR to the RT-PCR reads. The data show fewer than 800,000 distinct CDR3 sequences, about 15% seen once. The material sequenced was PBMCs from blood, taken approximately 12 days after vaccination. These receptors were obtained from a man aged 45-65 years who received an inactivated influenza vaccine. The CDR3 runs from the conserved cysteine through the conserved F or W. D genes are given only for firm matches. Clone size is stated in some rows and not others, as once, few, many or a class when expanded.

CDR3nt	CDR3aa	d_gene	abundance	v_gene	j_gene
TGTGCCAGCAGGCGGGTAGCGGGAGACAAAAACATTCAGTACTTC	CASRRVAGDKNIQYF	TRBD2	-	TRBV6-2/TRBV6-3	TRBJ2-4
TGTGCCAGCAGAGCCACGTTATCCTACGAGCAGTACTTC	CASRATLSYEQYF	-	few	TRBV6-1	TRBJ2-7
TGTGCCAGCAGTCAAAGCGGGGACAGGGTAGTCAGGAATGAGCAGTTCTTC	CASSQSGDRVVRNEQFF	TRBD1	-	TRBV6-1	TRBJ2-1
TGTGCCAGCAGTATCCTCAGGGGGGCTATTCAGCCCCAGCATTTT	CASSILRGAIQPQHF	TRBD1	few	TRBV28	TRBJ1-5
TGTGCCAGCACCCAGGACAGTTCTACCTACAATGAGCAGTTCTTC	CASTQDSSTYNEQFF	-	few	TRBV28	TRBJ2-1
TGTGCCAGCAGGAGACAGAGTAGGGTTGGGGTGACAGATACGCAGTATTTT	CASRRQSRVGVTDTQYF	-	-	TRBV5-6	TRBJ2-3
TGTGCCAGCAGTTACAAGTCCCCCGGGGAGCTGTTTTTT	CASSYKSPGELFF	-	few	TRBV6-5	TRBJ2-2
TGTGCCAGCAGCAGCGGAGGGATCAGTCAGCCCCAGCATTTT	CASSSGGISQPQHF	-	-	TRBV2	TRBJ1-5
TGTGCCAGCAGCGAGGGATGGAACGGGGAGCTGTTTTTT	CASSEGWNGELFF	-	-	TRBV14	TRBJ2-2
TGTTGTGTCCGGTCGCCTAGGACTAGCGGGACCAATTCCGAGCAGTACTTC	CCVRSPRTSGTNSEQYF	TRBD2	-	TRBV7-9	TRBJ2-7
TGTGCCAGCAGTAGCGGGGCGAGTGTCTTAAGCCGCTCCTACAATGAGCAGTTCTTC	CASSSGASVLSRSYNEQFF	TRBD2	-	TRBV6-1	TRBJ2-1
TGTGCCAGCAGCTATTTCACAGATACGCAGTATTTT	CASSYFTDTQYF	-	many	TRBV7-2	TRBJ2-3
TGCAGTGCTAGAATGCTAGCGGGGTCCTACAATGAGCAGTTCTTC	CSARMLAGSYNEQFF	TRBD2	few	TRBV20-1	TRBJ2-1
TGTGCCAGCAGTACACGATTGGGGGAGCAGTACTTC	CASSTRLGEQYF	-	-	TRBV6-2/TRBV6-3	TRBJ2-7
TGTGCCAGCAGCTTGGCCGACGGGGTCACAGATACGCAGTATTTT	CASSLADGVTDTQYF	-	few	TRBV5-6	TRBJ2-3